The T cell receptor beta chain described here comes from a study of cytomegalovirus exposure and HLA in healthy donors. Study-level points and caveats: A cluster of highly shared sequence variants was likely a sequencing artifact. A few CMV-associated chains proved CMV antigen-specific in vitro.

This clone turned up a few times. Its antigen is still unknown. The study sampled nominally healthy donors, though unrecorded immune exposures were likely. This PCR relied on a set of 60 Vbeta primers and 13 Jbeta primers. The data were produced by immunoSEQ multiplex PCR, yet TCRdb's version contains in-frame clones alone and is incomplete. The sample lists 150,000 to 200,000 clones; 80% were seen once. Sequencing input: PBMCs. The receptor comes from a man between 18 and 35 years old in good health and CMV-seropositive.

The CDR3 loop reads CASSEGAVTGVEKLFF. The CDR3 DNA is TGTGCCAGCAGCGAAGGGGCGGTGACAGGGGTTGAAAAACTGTTTTTT. The chain has TRBV9 and TRBJ1-4; TRBD1 matches 8 bases. The CDR3 runs to 16 residues. Germline loops: CDR1 SGDLS, CDR2 YYNGEE. The junction had 11 bases not matched to a gene; V was cut back by 3 bases and J by 7 bases.